What follows describes a single TCR beta chain. The target antigen is unknown. These data belong to a study of T cells in Graves' hyperthyroidism and ophthalmopathy. Study-wide results and caveats: Among thyroid clonotypes expanded above 0.001, most also appeared in blood.

The investigators amplified TCR beta CDR3 regions from RNA transcripts. The HTBI primer set was used in a first-round RT-PCR of the TCR CDR3. TCRdb reanalysed the multiplex PCR reads using MiXCR and keeps one entry per CDR3 protein. The sample has 350,000 or so distinct CDR3 sequences; roughly 23% are singletons. The CDR3 loop spans 15 amino acids. Germline loops: CDR1 SGHRS, CDR2 YFSETQ. Trimming removed 1 base from V and 7 bases from J, with 17 bases in between. The source is a woman aged 50 to 60 with Graves' hyperthyroidism. The source material was blood. This chain links TRBV5-1 with TRBJ1-2; tentatively, D is TRBD1 (5 bases). The CDR3 loop is CASSLSAGSGSGYTF. The CDR3 coding sequence is TGCGCCAGCAGCTTGAGCGCAGGGAGCGGCAGTGGCTACACCTTC.